One sample yielded the 2 T cell receptor beta chains listed below, sequenced in a study of blood T cells in healthy people across ages. Then a second PCR, running roughly 7 to 11 cycles, was carried out with a sample-barcoded 5' primer and a J-beta primer mix. Each CDR3 protein is one row after TCRdb ran MiXCR on the 5' RACE reads. The sample records a few hundred thousand distinct CDR3 sequences, approximately 52% being singletons. The sample was blood. Receptors originate from a man aged 55 to 69 in good health.

This chain joins TRBV11-2 and TRBJ2-7; no clear D. V was cut by 6 bases and J by 0 bases, with 9 bases left in between. The CDR3 covers 13 residues. Per the germline V gene, CDR1 is SGHAT and CDR2 is FQNNGV. The CDR3 is CASSHPGSYEQYF. The CDR3 bases are TGTGCCAGCAGTCACCCCGGCTCCTACGAGCAGTACTTC.

The chain's CDR3 is CASSTGENYGYTF. CDR3 sequence (DNA): TGTGCCAGCTCGACAGGGGAAAACTATGGCTACACCTTC. The chain uses TRBV7-8 and TRBJ1-2, with TRBD1 matching 8 bases. J lost 2 bases, V lost 8 bases, and 4 bases had no gene match. Germline loops: CDR1 SGHVS, CDR2 FQNEAQ. The CDR3 has 13 amino acids.